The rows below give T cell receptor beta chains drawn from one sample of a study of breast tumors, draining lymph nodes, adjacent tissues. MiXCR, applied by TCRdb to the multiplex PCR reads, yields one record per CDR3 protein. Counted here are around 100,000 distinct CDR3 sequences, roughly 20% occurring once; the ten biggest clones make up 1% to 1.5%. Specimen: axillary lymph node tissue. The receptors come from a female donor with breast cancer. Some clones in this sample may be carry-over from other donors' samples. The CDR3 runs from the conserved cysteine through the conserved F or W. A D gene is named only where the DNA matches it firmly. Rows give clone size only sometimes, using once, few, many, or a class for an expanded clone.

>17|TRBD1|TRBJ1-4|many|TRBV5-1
TGCGCCAGCAGCTTGGCGGCAGGGGGCCGAACTAATGAAAAACTGTTTTTT
CASSLAAGGRTNEKLFF
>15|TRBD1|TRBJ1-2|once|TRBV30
TGTGCCTGGAGTGTACGGCAGGGGGCGCCGGTTGGCTACACCTTC
CAWSVRQGAPVGYTF
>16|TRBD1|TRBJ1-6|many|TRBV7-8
TGTGCCAGCAGCTGGTCGACAGGGGGCGTAGATTCACCCCTCCACTTT
CASSWSTGGVDSPLHF
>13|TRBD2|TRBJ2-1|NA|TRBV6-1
TGTGCCAGCAGTCGGGGGACTAGCAATGAGCAGTTCTTC
CASSRGTSNEQFF
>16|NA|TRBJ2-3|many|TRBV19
TGTGCCAGTACCAAGGGACCCCGCACCTTCACAGATACGCAGTATTTT
CASTKGPRTFTDTQYF
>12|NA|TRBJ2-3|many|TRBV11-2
TGTGCCAGCAGCCACACTGGGGATACGCAGTATTTT
CASSHTGDTQYF
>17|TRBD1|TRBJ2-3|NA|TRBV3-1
TGTGCCAGCAGCCACGGCGACAGGGGAGGAGGCACAGATACGCAGTATTTT
CASSHGDRGGGTDTQYF
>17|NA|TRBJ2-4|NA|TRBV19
TGTGCCAGTAGTACCGGCGGGACAGTGGGGTTAGGAGGCATTCAGTACTTC
CASSTGGTVGLGGIQYF
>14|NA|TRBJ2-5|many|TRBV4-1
TGCGCCAGCAGCCAAGATGGCAGCAGGGCGGCCCAGTACTTC
CASSQDGSRAAQYF
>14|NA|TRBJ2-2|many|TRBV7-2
TGTGCCAGCAGCAAAGGAGGCCACACCGGGGAGCTGTTTTTT
CASSKGGHTGELFF